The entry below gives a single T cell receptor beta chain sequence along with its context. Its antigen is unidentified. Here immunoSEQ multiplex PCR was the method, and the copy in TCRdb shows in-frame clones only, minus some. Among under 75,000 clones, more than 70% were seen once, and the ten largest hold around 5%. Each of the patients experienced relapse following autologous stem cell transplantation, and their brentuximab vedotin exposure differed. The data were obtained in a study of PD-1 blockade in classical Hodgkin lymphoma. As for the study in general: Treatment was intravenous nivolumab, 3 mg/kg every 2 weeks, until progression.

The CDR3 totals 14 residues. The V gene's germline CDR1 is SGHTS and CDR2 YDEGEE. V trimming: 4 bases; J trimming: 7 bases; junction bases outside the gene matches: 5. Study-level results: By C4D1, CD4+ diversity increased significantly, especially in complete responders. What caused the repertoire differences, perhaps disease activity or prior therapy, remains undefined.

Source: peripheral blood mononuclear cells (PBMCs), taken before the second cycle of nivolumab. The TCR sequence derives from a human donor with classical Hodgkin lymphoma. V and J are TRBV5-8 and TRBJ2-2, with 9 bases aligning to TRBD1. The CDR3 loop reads CASSMDRGVGELFF. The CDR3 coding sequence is TGTGCCAGCAGCATGGACAGGGGTGTCGGGGAGCTGTTTTTT. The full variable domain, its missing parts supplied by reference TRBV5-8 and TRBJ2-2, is EAGVTQSPTHLIKTRGQQATLRCSPISGHTSVYWYQQALGLGLQFLLWYDEGEERNRGNFPPRFSGRQFPNYSSELNVNALELEDSALYLCASSMDRGVGELFFGEGSRLTVL.